This TCR beta chain was sequenced in a study of T-cell memory formation after mild COVID-19. Turning to the study itself: Each donor largely had its own TCR clusters. Study outcomes and limitations: Cross-reactive memory apparently joined, as some responding clones appeared in pre-infection memory.

J was trimmed by 2 bases and V by 5 bases; bases with no gene match: 6. CDR3 length: 15 residues. Germline CDR1 is SEHNR and CDR2 is FQNEAQ (reference sequence). Constant-segment primers and 5'RACE yielded cDNA libraries for TCR alpha and TCR beta, each carrying sample barcodes and UMIs. In TCRdb, the 5' RACE reads were re-called with MiXCR into one record per CDR3 protein. Of roughly 220,000 distinct CDR3 sequences in the sample, around 9.1% were seen once. In its sample, this clonotype was seen many times. Its antigen remains unknown. The receptor's source is a man aged 18 to 30 who had mild COVID-19 (a few samples of this study predate the infection). Cell type and time point are not known. The chain links TRBV7-9 to TRBJ2-3, with 8 bases identical to TRBD2. The specimen was PBMCs or a T cell subset sorted from them (not recorded which). The CDR3 sequence: CASSAGTSITDTQYF. As DNA, the CDR3 is TGTGCCAGCAGCGCCGGGACTAGTATCACAGATACGCAGTATTTT.